These 32 T cell receptor beta chains were all obtained from the same sample, sequenced in a study of beta chain features in type 1 diabetes. Expressed TCRB transcripts were sequenced, since all the RNA that had been isolated was reverse transcribed. Method: immunoSEQ multiplex PCR; TCRdb's copy keeps in-frame clones and lacks some. The data show 200,000 to 250,000 clones, 11% seen once. Sequenced input: central memory CD4+ T cells from blood. These receptors originate from a young man in good health.

Ten or more counts support this clone. This sequence joins TRBV7-9 and TRBJ2-7; 13 bases line up with TRBD2. The V and J ends lost 6 bases and 6 bases, in that order; junction bases with no gene match: 8. From germline, CDR1 is SEHNR and CDR2 FQNEAQ (reference sequence). The CDR3 runs 15 residues. This chain's CDR3 is CASRLGLAGVGEQYF. In DNA form, the CDR3 reads TGTGCCAGCAGACTAGGACTAGCGGGAGTGGGCGAGCAGTACTTC.

CDR3 loop: CASSYISLEQFF. Written as DNA, the CDR3 is TGTGCCAGCAGCTACATTAGTCTTGAGCAGTTCTTC. This rearrangement joins TRBV7-9 to TRBJ2-1; no firm D call. Germline V CDR1 and CDR2: SEHNR, FQNEAQ (reference sequence). CDR3 length equals 12 residues. V lost 4 bases and J lost 9, with 10 bases in between. Together with reference TRBV7-9 and TRBJ2-1, the CDR3 gives the full variable domain: DTGVSQNPRHKITKRGQNVTFRCDPISEHNRLYWYRQTLGQGPEFLTYFQNEAQLEKSRLLSDRFSAERPKGSFSTLEIQRTEQGDSAMYLCASSYISLEQFFGPGTRLTVL.

This sequence joins TRBV14 and TRBJ2-2, with D unclear. Germline CDR1 and CDR2: SGHDN and FVKESK. CDR3 length equals 14 residues. The V end was cut by 4 bases, the J end by 3 bases, with 9 bases between. This CDR3 is CASSPPAYTGELFF. Written as DNA, the CDR3 is TGTGCCAGCAGCCCACCGGCTTACACCGGGGAGCTGTTTTTT.

In its sample, this clone was seen many times. The V gene is TRBV10-3, the J gene TRBJ2-5, with a possible D match to TRBD2 (5 bases). The CDR3 spans 13 residues. Deletions cut 4 bases from V and 9 bases from J, with 15 bases between. Germline CDR1 reads ENHRY; CDR2 reads SYGVKD. In DNA form, the CDR3 reads TGTGCCATCAGTGGGACGGAGGTCTTGGCCCAGTACTTC. It codes for CAISGTEVLAQYF.

The genes are TRBV25-1 and TRBJ1-1, with D possibly TRBD1 on 5 matching bases. CDR3 length: 16 amino acids. V was clipped by 4 bases and J by 3 bases, with 18 bases between them. Germline V gene sequence: CDR1 MGHDK, CDR2 SYGVNS. DNA for the CDR3: TGTGCCAGCAGTGCACCCCAACGGGGGTATGACACTGAAGCTTTCTTT. This encodes CASSAPQRGYDTEAFF.

This rearrangement joins TRBV25-1 to TRBJ2-1; maybe TRBD2 (5 bases). CDR1 and CDR2 from the germline V gene are MGHDK and SYGVNS. V lost 0 bases, J lost 9 bases, and 12 bases lay in between. This CDR3 is 14 amino acids long. The CDR3 coding sequence is TGTGCCAGCAGTGAATACGGGGTAATCGGTGAGCAGTTCTTC. Its protein product is CASSEYGVIGEQFF.

This clone was picked up many times. The chain links TRBV13 to TRBJ1-2, with D possibly TRBD1 on 5 matching bases. Trimming removed 4 bases from V and 4 bases from J, with 16 bases in between. The CDR3 is 15 amino acids. Germline V gene data show CDR1 as PRHDT and CDR2 as FYEKMQ (reference sequence). The CDR3: CASSSKSQGSYGYTF. The CDR3 DNA is TGTGCCAGCAGCTCAAAATCTCAGGGTAGCTATGGCTACACCTTC.

This sequence joins TRBV12-5 and TRBJ2-2, with a tentative D call TRBD1 (5 bases). Trimming shortened V by 2 bases and J by 0 bases, and 10 bases separated the two germline ends. This CDR3 contains 16 residues. Germline V CDR1 and CDR2: LGHNT, FRNRAP. The CDR3 sequence: CASGLPTGTNTGELFF. The CDR3 DNA reads TGTGCTAGTGGTTTGCCCACAGGAACGAACACCGGGGAGCTGTTTTTT.

This clone was seen many times. The chain has TRBV15 and TRBJ1-5; D not resolved. Germline-derived CDR1 and CDR2 are LNHNV and YYDKDF (reference sequence). Trimming cost V 2 bases and J 5 bases, with 10 bases left between them. The CDR3 sequence is 14 residues long. The CDR3 loop reads CATSRPDPHQPQHF. The CDR3 DNA sequence: TGTGCCACCAGCAGACCGGATCCACATCAGCCCCAGCATTTT.

This rearrangement joins TRBV7-8 to TRBJ2-5, with 11 bases fitting TRBD2. The germline gives CDR1 SGHVS, CDR2 FQNEAQ. The CDR3 spans 16 residues. Trimming cost V 4 bases and J 4 bases; bases outside gene matches: 8. CDR3 nucleotides: TGTGCCAGCAGCTCCTGGGGACTAGCGGCGCTAGAGACCCAGTACTTC. This encodes CASSSWGLAALETQYF.

This clone was observed many times. The chain joins TRBV30 to TRBJ2-7, with TRBD2 identical over 8 bases. The CDR3 totals 13 residues. CDR1 and CDR2 (germline): GTSNPN, SVGIG (reference sequence). With 1 base clipped from V and 2 bases from J, the junction kept 1 base outside the gene matches. The CDR3 region is CAWSGSGAYEQYF. In DNA, the CDR3 is TGTGCCTGGAGTGGTAGCGGGGCCTACGAGCAGTACTTC.

This clone was counted between two and nine times. The rearrangement joins TRBV11-2 to TRBJ1-2; no reliable D call. From germline, CDR1 is SGHAT and CDR2 FQNNGV. This CDR3 contains 14 residues. The V gene lost 4 bases and the J gene lost 0 bases, with 9 bases spanning the gap. In nucleotides, the CDR3 is TGTGCCAGCAGCTCGGGAACAGCTAACTATGGCTACACCTTC. Its protein is CASSSGTANYGYTF.

This clone was observed a few times. The chain carries TRBV5-1 and TRBJ2-1; 9 nucleotides align to TRBD2. Germline CDR1 SGHRS, CDR2 YFSETQ. V was clipped by 2 bases and J by 6 bases; unmatched bases: 3. This CDR3 region has 14 residues. Written as DNA, the CDR3 is TGCGCCAGCAGCTTCGGCGGGAGGGCCAATGAGCAGTTCTTC. It encodes CASSFGGRANEQFF.

This chain uses TRBV30 with TRBJ2-1; the D call may be TRBD1 or TRBD2 (6 bases each). Trimming cost V 1 base and J 3 bases, with 7 bases left between them. This CDR3 has 13 amino acids. Germline CDR1 and CDR2: GTSNPN and SVGIG (reference sequence). CDR3 sequence reads: CAWSEGGYNEQFF. The CDR3 DNA follows: TGTGCCTGGAGTGAGGGGGGCTACAATGAGCAGTTCTTC. Supplemented by reference TRBV30 and TRBJ2-1, the full variable domain reads SQTIHQWPATLVQPVGSPLSLECTVEGTSNPNLYWYRQAAGRGLQLLFYSVGIGQISSEVPQNLSASRPQDRQFILSSKKLLLSDSGFYLCAWSEGGYNEQFFGPGTRLTVL.

This clone was recorded a few times. The V call is TRBV19, the J call TRBJ2-3; 9 bases map to TRBD1. In germline, CDR1 is LNHDA, CDR2 SQIVND (reference sequence). The V gene end was trimmed by 6 bases and the J gene end by 1 base; junction bases not matched to a gene: 8. This CDR3 contains 16 residues. The DNA for the CDR3 is TGTGCCAGTAGCCTTACCGGGACAGGGCGCACAGATACGCAGTATTTT. Translating gives CASSLTGTGRTDTQYF.

This sequence joins TRBV6-5 and TRBJ2-7; 7 bases match TRBD2. This CDR3 is 15 amino acids long. Trimming removed 5 bases from V and 0 bases from J; junction bases left unmatched: 7. Germline CDR1 is MNHEY and CDR2 is SVGAGI. DNA of the CDR3: TGTGCCAGCAGTATAGGCGGGACTATCTCCTACGAGCAGTACTTC. This codes for CASSIGGTISYEQYF.

There are a few counts of this clone. J is TRBJ2-7 and V is TRBV28, with D uncertain. Germline V gives CDR1 MDHEN, CDR2 SYDVKM. With 8 bases removed from V and 3 bases from J, the gap between germline ends came to 17 bases. The CDR3 consists of 14 residues. This chain's CDR3 is CASGVAWGSYEQYF. In DNA, the CDR3 is TGTGCCAGCGGGGTGGCGTGGGGAAGCTACGAGCAGTACTTC.

The rearrangement joins TRBV29-1 to TRBJ1-1, with D possibly TRBD1 on 5 matching bases. V was pared by 6 bases and J by 3 bases, with 14 bases between. The CDR3 spans 13 residues. Per the germline V gene, CDR1 is SQVTM and CDR2 is ANQGSEA. The CDR3, as DNA: TGCAGCGTAGGGACCTCAAGGGACACTGAAGCTTTCTTT. Its protein is CSVGTSRDTEAFF.

This clone was observed a few times. The chain uses TRBV30 and TRBJ1-6; 7 bases are a match to TRBD1. The CDR3 contains 14 residues. V was clipped by 4 bases and J by 9 bases; unmatched bases: 9. Germline-derived CDR1 and CDR2 are GTSNPN and SVGIG (reference sequence). This chain's CDR3 is CAWTNDRVGSPLHF. The CDR3 DNA is TGTGCCTGGACCAACGACAGGGTCGGTTCACCCCTCCACTTT.

This clone was recorded a few times. The rearrangement joins TRBV14 to TRBJ2-5; D is uncertain. V lost 4 bases and J 5 bases, leaving 11 bases between the germline ends. CDR3 length: 13 amino acids. In germline, CDR1 is SGHDN, CDR2 FVKESK. This chain's CDR3 is CASSRLIRETQYF. For the CDR3, the DNA is TGTGCCAGCAGCCGATTGATCCGGGAGACCCAGTACTTC. The entire variable domain, with the rest obtained from reference TRBV14 and TRBJ2-5, is as follows: EAGVTQFPSHSVIEKGQTVTLRCDPISGHDNLYWYRRVMGKEIKFLLHFVKESKQDESGMPNNRFLAERTGGTYSTLKVQPAELEDSGVYFCASSRLIRETQYFGPGTRLLVL.

V gene TRBV29-1 combines with J gene TRBJ2-6, with no clear D. The germline V gene has CDR1 SQVTM and CDR2 ANQGSEA. The CDR3 is made up of 15 amino acids. With 0 bases removed from V and 0 bases from J, the gap between germline ends came to 6 bases. Here the CDR3 reads CSVEDISSGANVLTF. For the CDR3, the DNA is TGCAGCGTTGAAGACATTAGCTCTGGGGCCAACGTCCTGACTTTC.

In this sample, this clone turned up a few times. The chain is built from TRBV7-2 and TRBJ2-3; 10 bases align to TRBD2. Losses at the gene ends were 3 bases for V and 4 bases for J; bases not matched to a gene: 10. Per the germline V gene, CDR1 is SGHTA and CDR2 is FQGNSA. The CDR3 is 17 residues long. The CDR3 bases are TGTGCCAGCAGCTTCATGGCTAGCGGGAGTATTGCAGATACGCAGTATTTT. Protein product: CASSFMASGSIADTQYF.

This clone appeared a few times. The chain combines TRBV7-2 with TRBJ2-1; D gene unclear. Germline assignment: CDR1 SGHTA and CDR2 FQGNSA. The CDR3 spans 15 residues. The ends were cut back, 1 base at V and 0 bases at J, with 7 bases in the middle. CDR3: CASSLGVNSYNEQFF. The CDR3 DNA follows: TGTGCCAGCAGCTTAGGAGTCAACTCCTACAATGAGCAGTTCTTC.

This clone was recorded a few times. The chain joins TRBV5-4 to TRBJ2-7; 7 bases align to TRBD1. There are 14 residues in the CDR3. Germline CDR1 and CDR2: SGHNT and YYREEE (reference sequence). V lost 4 bases and J lost 3; bases outside the gene matches: 7. CDR3 coding DNA: TGTGCCAGCAGCCCTATTGGGACAGACTACGAGCAGTACTTC. As protein: CASSPIGTDYEQYF.

The rearrangement uses TRBV5-1 and TRBJ2-1, with 11 bases lining up with TRBD2. The germline V gene has CDR1 SGHRS and CDR2 YFSETQ. J gave up 0 bases and V 4 bases, and 3 bases lay outside the gene matches. The CDR3 consists of 16 residues. CDR3 sequence: CASSQTSGSSYNEQFF. The CDR3, as DNA: TGCGCCAGCAGCCAAACTAGCGGGAGCTCCTACAATGAGCAGTTCTTC.

This clone was found a few times. The chain combines TRBV6-1 with TRBJ2-6; D is unresolved. Trimming pared 2 bases from V and 0 bases from J, leaving 5 bases between. CDR1 and CDR2 from the germline V gene are MNHNS and SASEGT. This CDR3 has 15 residues. CDR3 residues: CASSEWGSGANVLTF. Written as DNA, the CDR3 is TGTGCCAGCAGTGAATGGGGCTCTGGGGCCAACGTCCTGACTTTC.

The genes are TRBV7-8 and TRBJ2-7; 9 bases align to TRBD1. The germline V gene has CDR1 SGHVS and CDR2 FQNEAQ. V trimming: 2 bases; J trimming: 4 bases; junction bases outside the gene matches: 6. This CDR3 region has 15 residues. CDR3 sequence reads: CASSLTRDRVYEQYF. As DNA, the CDR3 is TGTGCCAGCAGCTTAACCCGGGACAGGGTGTACGAGCAGTACTTC.

This clone was detected a few times. This chain joins TRBV2 and TRBJ2-7; D unresolved. V was pared by 6 bases and J by 0 bases, with 9 bases between. Germline values: CDR1 SNHLY, CDR2 FYNNEI. The CDR3 has 13 amino acids. The CDR3 bases are TGTGCCAGCAGCGATGATACCTCCTACGAGCAGTACTTC. It specifies CASSDDTSYEQYF.

This clone was seen a few times. This chain links TRBV5-5 with TRBJ2-3; D remains unclear. Germline V gene sequence: CDR1 SGHKS, CDR2 YYEKEE (reference sequence). Trimming left V 5 bases short and J 2 bases short, with 3 bases between. The CDR3 has 11 amino acids. The CDR3 reads CASSVTDTQYF. CDR3 nucleotides: TGTGCCAGCAGTGTCACAGATACGCAGTATTTT. The whole variable domain, filled in from reference TRBV5-5 and TRBJ2-3, reads DAGVTQSPTHLIKTRGQQVTLRCSPISGHKSVSWYQQVLGQGPQFIFQYYEKEERGRGNFPDRFSARQFPNYSSELNVNALLLGDSALYLCASSVTDTQYFGPGTRLTVL.

J is TRBJ2-7 and V is TRBV7-2, with D maybe TRBD2 (6 bases). Germline V gene data show CDR1 as SGHTA and CDR2 as FQGNSA. The CDR3 length is 14 residues. V was clipped by 1 base and J by 2 bases, with 9 bases between them. The DNA for the CDR3 is TGTGCCAGCAGCTTAGAGAGCGGGCCCTACGAGCAGTACTTC. Protein product: CASSLESGPYEQYF.

This clone has just a few counts. The V call is TRBV7-9, the J call TRBJ1-1; D remains unclear. CDR3 size: 13 residues. V lost 1 base to trimming and J lost 1 base, with 4 bases between them. Germline V gene data show CDR1 as SEHNR and CDR2 as FQNEAQ (reference sequence). CDR3 sequence (DNA): TGTGCCAGCAGCTTAGGGACGAACACTGAAGCTTTCTTT. Translated, it gives CASSLGTNTEAFF.

This chain links TRBV7-8 with TRBJ1-2; 8 bases map to TRBD1. CDR3 length: 16 amino acids. Looked up from germline, CDR1 is SGHVS and CDR2 is FQNEAQ. V lost 1 base and J lost 2; bases outside the gene matches: 6. In DNA form, the CDR3 reads TGTGCCAGCAGCTTAGGGGGACAGGCCTCGAACTATGGCTACACCTTC. Translating gives CASSLGGQASNYGYTF.